This is a list of T cell receptor beta chains from one sample in a study of radiation and T cells in renal cell carcinoma. This table comes from immunoSEQ multiplex PCR, and its TCRdb copy is limited to in-frame clones, with some not included. The repertoire holds some 97,000 clones, with roughly 82% as singletons. Source: blood, taken from a patient whose treatment included radiotherapy and nephrectomy. The receptors were sampled from a man aged 60 to 69 with renal cell carcinoma. The CDR3 runs from the conserved cysteine through the conserved F or W. A D gene is named only where the DNA matches it firmly. Not every row has a clone size; where given, it reads once, few, many or a size class.

j_call clone_size v_call d_call cdr3_aa cdr3_nt
TRBJ2-7 NA TRBV7-9 TRBD2 CASSLPGGPYEQYF TGTGCCAGCAGCTTACCGGGAGGCCCCTACGAGCAGTACTTC
TRBJ2-1 NA TRBV6-5 NA CASRPDSTLYNEQFF TGTGCCAGCAGGCCGGACAGTACCCTTTACAATGAGCAGTTCTTC
TRBJ2-5 NA TRBV7-2 TRBD2 CASSPPRGPGLANQETQYF TGTGCCAGCAGCCCACCAAGAGGCCCGGGACTAGCGAACCAAGAGACCCAGTACTTC
TRBJ1-2 NA TRBV14 TRBD1 CASSQVRTGGAYGYTF TGTGCCAGCAGCCAAGTTCGGACAGGGGGCGCCTATGGCTACACCTTC
TRBJ2-7 once TRBV6-6 NA CASSYSMAYEQYF TGTGCCAGCAGTTACTCGATGGCCTACGAGCAGTACTTC
TRBJ1-2 NA TRBV6-5 NA CASSEQGNYGYTF TGTGCCAGCAGTGAACAGGGAAACTATGGCTACACCTTC
TRBJ2-5 NA TRBV2 TRBD1 CASTPKTGSETQYF TGTGCCAGCACCCCGAAGACAGGGAGTGAGACCCAGTACTTC
TRBJ1-1 NA TRBV13 NA CASSLGQGLNTEAFF TGTGCCAGCAGCTTAGGCCAGGGGTTGAACACTGAAGCTTTCTTT
TRBJ1-2 NA TRBV5-8 NA CASSTAQSRLSGYTF TGTGCCAGCAGCACAGCACAGTCAAGACTAAGCGGCTACACCTTC
TRBJ1-2 NA TRBV30 TRBD1 CAWSADRGGANYGYTF TGTGCCTGGAGTGCGGACAGGGGAGGGGCTAACTATGGCTACACCTTC
TRBJ2-7 NA TRBV4-1 TRBD2 CASSQDRLAMKYF TGCGCCAGCAGCCAAGACAGACTAGCTATGAAGTACTTC
TRBJ1-1 NA TRBV7-2 NA CASSLKRFNTEAFF TGTGCCAGCAGCTTGAAACGGTTCAACACTGAAGCTTTCTTT
TRBJ2-7 NA TRBV28 NA CASSESSQGKQYF TGTGCCAGCAGTGAGAGTAGTCAGGGGAAACAGTACTTC
TRBJ1-2 NA TRBV7-2 NA CASSSPPAGSVGYTF TGTGCCAGCAGCTCCCCCCCCGCGGGGTCGGTTGGCTACACCTTC
TRBJ2-7 NA TRBV6-1 TRBD1 CASREADRGPYEQYF TGTGCCAGCAGGGAAGCGGACAGGGGTCCCTACGAGCAGTACTTC
TRBJ2-1 NA TRBV19 NA CASSMGFRAGPNEQFF TGTGCCAGTAGTATGGGGTTCCGGGCCGGGCCCAATGAGCAGTTCTTC
TRBJ2-4 NA TRBV7-2 NA CASSPGATLDIQYF TGTGCCAGCAGCCCAGGGGCTACTTTAGACATTCAGTACTTC
TRBJ2-2 NA TRBV19 TRBD2 CASSTPTTSGRALGTGELFF TGTGCCAGTAGTACCCCTACGACTAGCGGGAGGGCCTTGGGCACCGGGGAGCTGTTTTTT